This T cell receptor beta chain emerged from a study of monozygotic twins with inflammatory bowel disease. TCRdb reprocessed the 5' RACE reads and stores each CDR3 protein as one record, lacking DNA. The table lists over 130,000 distinct CDR3 sequences. Material: blood. This sequence originates from a human donor with ulcerative colitis or Crohn's disease, or a healthy co-twin of an affected twin (not recorded which).

The CDR3: CSAAPPRQASYEQYF. J is TRBJ2-7 and V is TRBV20-1; TCRdb's assignment of TRBD1 cannot be checked, as there is no DNA. Germline V lookup: CDR1 DFQATT, CDR2 SNEGSKA (reference sequence). This CDR3 has 15 amino acids.